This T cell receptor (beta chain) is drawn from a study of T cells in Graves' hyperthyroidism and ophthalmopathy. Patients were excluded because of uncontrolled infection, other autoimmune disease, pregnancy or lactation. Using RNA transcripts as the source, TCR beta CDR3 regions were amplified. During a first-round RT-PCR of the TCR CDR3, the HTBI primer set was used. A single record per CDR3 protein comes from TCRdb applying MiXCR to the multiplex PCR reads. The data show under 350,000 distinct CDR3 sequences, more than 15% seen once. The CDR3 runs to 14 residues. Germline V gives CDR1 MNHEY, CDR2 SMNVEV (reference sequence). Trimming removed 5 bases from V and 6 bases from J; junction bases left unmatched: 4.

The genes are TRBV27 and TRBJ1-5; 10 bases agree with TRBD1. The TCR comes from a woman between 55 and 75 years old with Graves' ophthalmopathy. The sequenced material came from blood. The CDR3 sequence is CASSPRDRGQPQHF. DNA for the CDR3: TGTGCCAGCAGTCCCCGGGACAGGGGTCAGCCCCAGCATTTT.